The 3 T cell receptor beta chains below were found in one sample sequenced in a study of cytomegalovirus exposure and HLA in healthy donors. The data were produced by immunoSEQ multiplex PCR, yet TCRdb's version contains in-frame clones alone and is incomplete. Here the sample spans roughly 80,000 clones, around 94% being singletons. The sequenced sample consisted of PBMCs. These TCRs come from a woman aged 18-30 years in good health and CMV-seronegative.

The gene calls are TRBV28 and TRBJ2-7; TRBD2 agrees at 7 bases. Looked up from germline, CDR1 is MDHEN and CDR2 is SYDVKM. This CDR3 comprises 14 residues. Trimming took 3 bases from V and 6 from J; bases not matched to a gene: 8. CDR3 loop: CASSLGRESREQYF. CDR3 nucleotides: TGTGCCAGCAGTTTGGGGCGGGAGTCGCGCGAGCAGTACTTC.

This clone was observed once. The chain links TRBV28 to TRBJ2-7; D may be TRBD2 (5 bases). The CDR3 contains 14 residues. V was cut by 4 bases and J by 7 bases, with 17 bases left in between. Germline-derived CDR1 and CDR2 are MDHEN and SYDVKM. The CDR3 here is CASSSPGARGEQYF. The CDR3 coding sequence is TGTGCCAGCAGTTCACCTGGAGCCCGAGGGGAGCAGTACTTC.

This CDR3 reads CASTTGGVGNTIYF. The CDR3 DNA sequence: TGTGCCAGCACGACAGGGGGTGTTGGAAACACCATATATTTT. The V gene is TRBV28, the J gene TRBJ1-3; 9 nucleotides match TRBD1. V lost 7 bases and J lost 3; bases outside the gene matches: 4. The CDR3 extends over 14 amino acids. Per the germline V gene, CDR1 is MDHEN and CDR2 is SYDVKM.